The TCR beta chain under discussion was sequenced for a study of cytomegalovirus exposure and HLA in healthy donors. Broader study findings: In presence/absence analyses, roughly uniform sequencing depth across donors was assumed. Reportedly, HLA-A and HLA-B alleles of most subjects were accurately predicted from TCR beta.

CDR1 and CDR2 (germline): SNHLY, FYNNEI. V lost 7 bases to trimming and J lost 9 bases; unmatched junction nucleotides: 8. This CDR3 spans 13 amino acids. PCR used 60 Vbeta primers and 13 Jbeta primers. Sequenced by immunoSEQ multiplex PCR; TCRdb stores in-frame clones only, minus some. The data contain around 140,000 clones, about 9.1% of them singletons. Though nominally healthy at sampling, donors likely had unrecorded immune exposures. This clone has a handful of counts. Antigen: not known. Source material: PBMCs. The source of this sequence is a middle-aged woman in good health and CMV-seropositive. The rearrangement uses TRBV2 and TRBJ2-4; 8 nucleotides match TRBD1. The CDR3 sequence is CASTPDRASIQYF. In DNA, the CDR3 is TGTGCCAGCACCCCGGACAGGGCGAGCATTCAGTACTTC.